This T cell receptor (beta chain) was recovered during a study of T cell changes during pregnancy in multiple sclerosis. TCRdb's table, derived via immunoSEQ multiplex PCR, lists solely in-frame clones and lacks some. The sample contains 60,000 or so clones, about 91% of which appear only once. V was trimmed by 6 bases and J by 3 bases, leaving 9 bases between them. The CDR3 runs to 12 residues. Per the germline V gene, CDR1 is MNHEY and CDR2 is SVGAGI. The source material was peripheral blood, sampled before pregnancy. The V and J genes are TRBV6-5 and TRBJ2-7; maybe TRBD1 (6 bases). This clonotype was sampled from a female donor with multiple sclerosis, enrolled in a pregnancy study. CDR3 in amino acids: CASRQGLYEQYF. The CDR3 DNA reads as TGTGCCAGCAGACAGGGCCTCTACGAGCAGTACTTC.